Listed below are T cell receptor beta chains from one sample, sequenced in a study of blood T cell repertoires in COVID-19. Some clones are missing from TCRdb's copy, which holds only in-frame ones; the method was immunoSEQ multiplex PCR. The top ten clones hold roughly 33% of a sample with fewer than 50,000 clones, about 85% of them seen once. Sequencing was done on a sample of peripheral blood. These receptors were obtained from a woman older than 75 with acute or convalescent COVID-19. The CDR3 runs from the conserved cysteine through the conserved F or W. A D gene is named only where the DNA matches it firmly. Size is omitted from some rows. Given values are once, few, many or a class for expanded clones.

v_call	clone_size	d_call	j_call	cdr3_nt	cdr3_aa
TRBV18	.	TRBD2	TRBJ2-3	TGTGCCAGCTCACTTAGCGGGAGTAGGAGCACAGATACGCAGTATTTT	CASSLSGSRSTDTQYF
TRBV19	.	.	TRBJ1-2	TGTGCCAGTAGTGCGACAGGTCTCTATGGCTACACCTTC	CASSATGLYGYTF
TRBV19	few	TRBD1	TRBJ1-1	TGTGCCAGTAGTCCGACAGGGCTGAACACTGAAGCTTTCTTT	CASSPTGLNTEAFF
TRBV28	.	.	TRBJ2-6	TGTGCCAGCAGGAGGACAGACTCTGGGGCCAACGTCCTGACTTTC	CASRRTDSGANVLTF
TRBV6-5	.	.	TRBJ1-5	TGTGCCAGCAGATCTACGTCGGATCAGCCCCAGCATTTT	CASRSTSDQPQHF
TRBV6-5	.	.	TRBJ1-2	TGTGCCAGCAGCCTAGAGGGTAGCTACACCTTC	CASSLEGSYTF
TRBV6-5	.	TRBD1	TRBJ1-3	TGTGCCAGCAGCCGGGACAGCACTGGAAACACCATATATTTT	CASSRDSTGNTIYF
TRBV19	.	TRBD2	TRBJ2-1	TGTGCCAGTAGTACCCAAAGCGGGAGTGGAGAGCAGTTCTTC	CASSTQSGSGEQFF
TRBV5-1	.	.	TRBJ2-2	TGCGCCAGCAGCTCCCAGGGGAACACCGGGGAGCTGTTTTTT	CASSSQGNTGELFF
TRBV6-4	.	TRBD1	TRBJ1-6	TGTGCCACCACACAGGGGGCGAGGTCACCCCTCCACTTT	CATTQGARSPLHF
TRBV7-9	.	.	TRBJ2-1	TGTGCCAGCAGCTTCGGGGGAAGGACCAATGAGCAGTTCTTC	CASSFGGRTNEQFF
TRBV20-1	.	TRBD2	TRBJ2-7	TGCAGTGCTAGTTCGGGACTAGCGGAGACCTACGAGCAGTACTTC	CSASSGLAETYEQYF
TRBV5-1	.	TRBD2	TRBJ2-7	TGCGCCAGCAGCCCGTCGGGGGGACTCCCCTCCTACGAGCAGTACTTC	CASSPSGGLPSYEQYF
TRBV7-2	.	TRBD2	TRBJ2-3	TGTGCCAGCAGCTTAGTGGTAGCGGGAGCAGATACGCAGTATTTT	CASSLVVAGADTQYF
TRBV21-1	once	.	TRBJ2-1	TGTGCCAACGGGGAGGGACTAGGTTGCAATGAGCAGTTCTTC	CANGEGLGCNEQFF
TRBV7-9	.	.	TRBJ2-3	TGTGCCAGCAGCCGTCCAGCAGGGACTCGAGATACGCAGTATTTT	CASSRPAGTRDTQYF
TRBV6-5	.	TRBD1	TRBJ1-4	TGTGCCAGCAGACCCGGACAGGGGGTGAATGAAAAACTGTTTTTT	CASRPGQGVNEKLFF
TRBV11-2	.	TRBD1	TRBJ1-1	TGTGCCAGCAGCTTAGGGCTGGGACAGGTAGGCACTGAAGCTTTCTTT	CASSLGLGQVGTEAFF
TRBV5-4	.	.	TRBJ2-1	TGTGCCAGCAGCTTGGCGGGTTCCTACAATGAGCAGTTCTTC	CASSLAGSYNEQFF
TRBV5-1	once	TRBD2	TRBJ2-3	TGCGCCAGCAGCCTAGCGGCCGTGACAGATACGCAGTATTTT	CASSLAAVTDTQYF
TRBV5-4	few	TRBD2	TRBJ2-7	TGTGCCAGCAGCTTGGACGGGAGGACAATCTACGAGCAGTACTTC	CASSLDGRTIYEQYF